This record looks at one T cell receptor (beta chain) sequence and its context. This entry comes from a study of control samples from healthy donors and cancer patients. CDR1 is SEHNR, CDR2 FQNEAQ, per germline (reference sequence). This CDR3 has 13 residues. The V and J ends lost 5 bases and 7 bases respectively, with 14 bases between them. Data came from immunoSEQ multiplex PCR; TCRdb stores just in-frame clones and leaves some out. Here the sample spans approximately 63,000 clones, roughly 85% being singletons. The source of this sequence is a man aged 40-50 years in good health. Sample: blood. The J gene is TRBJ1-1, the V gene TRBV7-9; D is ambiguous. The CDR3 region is CASSTAVKGEAFF. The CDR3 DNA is TGTGCCAGCAGCACGGCGGTTAAGGGTGAAGCTTTCTTT.